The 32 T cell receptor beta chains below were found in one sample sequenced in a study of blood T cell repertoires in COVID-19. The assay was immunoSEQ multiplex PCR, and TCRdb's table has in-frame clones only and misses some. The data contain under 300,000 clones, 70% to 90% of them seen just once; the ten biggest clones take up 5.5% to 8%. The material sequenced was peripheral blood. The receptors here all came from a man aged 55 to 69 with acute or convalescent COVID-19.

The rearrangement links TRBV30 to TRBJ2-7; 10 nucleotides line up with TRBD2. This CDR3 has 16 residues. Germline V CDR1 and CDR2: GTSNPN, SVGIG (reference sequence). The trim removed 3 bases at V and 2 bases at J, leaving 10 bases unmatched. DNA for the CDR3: TGTGCCTGGAGGAGGACTAGCGGAGGGGGCCCCTACGAGCAGTACTTC. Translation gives CAWRRTSGGGPYEQYF.

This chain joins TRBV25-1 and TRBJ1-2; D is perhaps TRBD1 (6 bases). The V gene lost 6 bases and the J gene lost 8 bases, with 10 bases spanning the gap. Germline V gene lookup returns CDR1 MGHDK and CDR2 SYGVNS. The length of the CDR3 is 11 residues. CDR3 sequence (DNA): TGTGCCAGCAGGCAGGGGAGAGGCTACACCTTC. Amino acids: CASRQGRGYTF.

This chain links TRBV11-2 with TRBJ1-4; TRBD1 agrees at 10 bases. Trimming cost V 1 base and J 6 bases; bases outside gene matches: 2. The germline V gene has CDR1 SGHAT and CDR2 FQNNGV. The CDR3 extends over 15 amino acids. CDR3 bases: TGTGCCAGCAGCTTAGGAGGACAGGGGGATGAAAAACTGTTTTTT. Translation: CASSLGGQGDEKLFF.

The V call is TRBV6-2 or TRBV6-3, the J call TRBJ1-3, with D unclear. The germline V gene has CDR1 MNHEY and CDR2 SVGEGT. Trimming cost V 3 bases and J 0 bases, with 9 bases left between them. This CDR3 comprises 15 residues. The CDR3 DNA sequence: TGTGCCAGCAGTTATCCGGAGCTCTCTGGAAACACCATATATTTT. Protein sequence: CASSYPELSGNTIYF.

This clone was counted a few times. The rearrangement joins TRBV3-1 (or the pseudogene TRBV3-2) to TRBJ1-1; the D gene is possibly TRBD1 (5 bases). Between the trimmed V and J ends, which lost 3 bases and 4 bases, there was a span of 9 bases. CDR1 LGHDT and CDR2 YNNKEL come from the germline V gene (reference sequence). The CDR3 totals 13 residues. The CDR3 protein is CASSHGDSTEAFF. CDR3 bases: TGTGCCAGCAGCCATGGAGACAGCACTGAAGCTTTCTTT.

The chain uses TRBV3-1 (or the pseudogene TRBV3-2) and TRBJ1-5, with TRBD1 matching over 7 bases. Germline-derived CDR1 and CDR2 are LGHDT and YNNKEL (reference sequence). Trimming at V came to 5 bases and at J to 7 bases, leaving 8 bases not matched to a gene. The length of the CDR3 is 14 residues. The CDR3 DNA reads TGTGCCAGCAGCATAACAGGGGCTGGACAGCCCCAGCATTTT. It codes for CASSITGAGQPQHF.

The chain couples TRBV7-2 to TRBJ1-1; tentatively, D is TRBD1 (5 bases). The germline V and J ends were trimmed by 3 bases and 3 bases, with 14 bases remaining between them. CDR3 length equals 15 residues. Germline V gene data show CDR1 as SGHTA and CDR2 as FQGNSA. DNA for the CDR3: TGTGCCAGCAGCTTTCAGGGTTCAATCGACACTGAAGCTTTCTTT. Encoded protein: CASSFQGSIDTEAFF.

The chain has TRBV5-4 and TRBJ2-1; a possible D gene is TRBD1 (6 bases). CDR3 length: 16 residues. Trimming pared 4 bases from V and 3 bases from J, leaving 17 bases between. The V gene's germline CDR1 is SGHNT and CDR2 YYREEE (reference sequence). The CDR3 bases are TGTGCCAGCAGCCCGGCGGCTGGCAGGGGCTACAATGAGCAGTTCTTC. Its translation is CASSPAAGRGYNEQFF. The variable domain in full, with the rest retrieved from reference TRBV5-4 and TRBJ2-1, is ETGVTQSPTHLIKTRGQQVTLRCSSQSGHNTVSWYQQALGQGPQFIFQYYREEENGRGNFPPRFSGLQFPNYSSELNVNALELDDSALYLCASSPAAGRGYNEQFFGPGTRLTVL.

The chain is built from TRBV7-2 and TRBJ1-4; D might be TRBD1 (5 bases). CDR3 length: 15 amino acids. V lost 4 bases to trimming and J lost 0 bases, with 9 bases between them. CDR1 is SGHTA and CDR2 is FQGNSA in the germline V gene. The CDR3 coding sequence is TGTGCCAGCAGCTACGACAGAGCAACTAATGAAAAACTGTTTTTT. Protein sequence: CASSYDRATNEKLFF.

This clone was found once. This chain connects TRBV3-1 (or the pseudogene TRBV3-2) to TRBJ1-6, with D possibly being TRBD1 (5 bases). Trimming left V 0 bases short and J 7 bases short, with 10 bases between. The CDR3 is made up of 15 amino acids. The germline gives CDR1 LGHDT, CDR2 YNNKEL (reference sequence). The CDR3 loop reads CASSQEATVNSPLHF. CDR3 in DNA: TGTGCCAGCAGCCAAGAGGCGACAGTCAATTCACCCCTCCACTTT.

CDR3 DNA: TGTGCCTCCAGGGGGGCCGGGATCATACCCCTCCACTTT. Translating gives CASRGAGIIPLHF. This chain joins TRBV7-2 and TRBJ1-6, with 7 bases identical to TRBD1. CDR1 is SGHTA and CDR2 is FQGNSA in the germline V gene. Unmatched junction bases numbered 13, after V lost 11 bases and J lost 12 bases. CDR3 length: 13 amino acids.

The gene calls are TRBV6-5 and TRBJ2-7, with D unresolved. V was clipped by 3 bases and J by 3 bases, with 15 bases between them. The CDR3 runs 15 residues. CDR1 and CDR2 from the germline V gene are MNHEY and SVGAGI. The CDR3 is CASSYSSSSVYEQYF. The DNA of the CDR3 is TGTGCCAGCAGTTATAGTTCTTCCTCGGTCTACGAGCAGTACTTC.

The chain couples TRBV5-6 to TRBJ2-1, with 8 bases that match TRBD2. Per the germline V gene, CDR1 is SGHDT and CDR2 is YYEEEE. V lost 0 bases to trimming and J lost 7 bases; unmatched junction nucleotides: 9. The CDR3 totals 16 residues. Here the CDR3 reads CASSLAPGGPGNEQFF. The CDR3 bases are TGTGCCAGCAGCTTGGCCCCGGGAGGGCCGGGGAATGAGCAGTTCTTC.

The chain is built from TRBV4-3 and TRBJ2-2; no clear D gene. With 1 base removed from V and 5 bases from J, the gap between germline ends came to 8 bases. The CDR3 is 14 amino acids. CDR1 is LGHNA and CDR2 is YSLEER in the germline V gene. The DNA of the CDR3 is TGCGCCAGCAGCCAAGGGAGATTGACCGGGGAGCTGTTTTTT. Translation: CASSQGRLTGELFF.

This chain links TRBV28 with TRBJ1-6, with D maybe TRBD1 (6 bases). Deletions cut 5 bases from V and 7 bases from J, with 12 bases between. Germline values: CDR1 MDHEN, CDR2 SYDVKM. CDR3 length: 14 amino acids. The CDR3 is CASSEQGWNSPLHF. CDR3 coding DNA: TGTGCCAGCAGTGAACAGGGTTGGAATTCACCCCTCCACTTT. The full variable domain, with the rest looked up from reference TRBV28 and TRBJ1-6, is DVKVTQSSRYLVKRTGEKVFLECVQDMDHENMFWYRQDPGLGLRLIYFSYDVKMKEKGDIPEGYSVSREKKERFSLILESASTNQTSMYLCASSEQGWNSPLHFGNGTRLTVT.

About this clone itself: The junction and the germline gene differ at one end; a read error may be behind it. CDR3 sequence (DNA): TGTGCATGGAGTCAGTCGTCAGGTGTCGGTGAGCAGTTCTTC. It is translated as CAWSQSSGVGEQFF. This chain links TRBV30 with TRBJ2-1; D is unclear. Germline V gene lookup returns CDR1 GTSNPN and CDR2 SVGIG (reference sequence). The CDR3 loop spans 14 amino acids.

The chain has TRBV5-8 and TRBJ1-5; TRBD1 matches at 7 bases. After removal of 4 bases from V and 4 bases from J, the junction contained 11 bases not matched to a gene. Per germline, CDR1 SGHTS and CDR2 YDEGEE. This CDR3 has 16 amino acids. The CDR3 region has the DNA TGTGCCAGCAGCCGTCTCCGCCTACAGGGGAATCAGCCCCAGCATTTT. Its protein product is CASSRLRLQGNQPQHF.

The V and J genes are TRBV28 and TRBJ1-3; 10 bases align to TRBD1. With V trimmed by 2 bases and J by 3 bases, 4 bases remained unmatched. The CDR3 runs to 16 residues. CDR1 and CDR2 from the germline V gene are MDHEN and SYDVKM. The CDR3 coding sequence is TGTGCCAGCAGTTTAGGGACAGGGGCGATTGGAAACACCATATATTTT. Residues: CASSLGTGAIGNTIYF.

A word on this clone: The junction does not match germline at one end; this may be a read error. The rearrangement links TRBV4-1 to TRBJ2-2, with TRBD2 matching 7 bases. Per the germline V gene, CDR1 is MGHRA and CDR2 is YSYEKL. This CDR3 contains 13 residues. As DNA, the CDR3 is TGCGCCAGCAGGCAAGATGGGAGGGATGAGCTGTTTTTT. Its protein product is CASRQDGRDELFF.

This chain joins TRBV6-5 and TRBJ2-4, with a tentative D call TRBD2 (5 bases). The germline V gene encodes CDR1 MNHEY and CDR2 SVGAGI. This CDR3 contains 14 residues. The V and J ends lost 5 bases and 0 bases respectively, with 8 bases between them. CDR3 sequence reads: CASSRGRAKNIQYF. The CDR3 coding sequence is TGTGCCAGCAGTCGAGGGCGAGCCAAAAACATTCAGTACTTC.

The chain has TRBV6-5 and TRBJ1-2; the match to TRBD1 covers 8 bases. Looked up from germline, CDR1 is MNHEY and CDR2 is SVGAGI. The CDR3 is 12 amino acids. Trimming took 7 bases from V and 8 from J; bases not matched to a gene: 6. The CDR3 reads CASMDRVNGYTF. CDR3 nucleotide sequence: TGTGCCAGCATGGACAGGGTGAACGGCTACACCTTC.

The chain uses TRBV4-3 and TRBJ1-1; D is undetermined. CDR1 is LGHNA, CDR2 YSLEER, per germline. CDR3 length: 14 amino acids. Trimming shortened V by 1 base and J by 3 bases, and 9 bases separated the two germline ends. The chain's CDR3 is CASSQVWSDTEAFF. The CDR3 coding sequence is TGCGCCAGCAGCCAAGTGTGGAGTGACACTGAAGCTTTCTTT.

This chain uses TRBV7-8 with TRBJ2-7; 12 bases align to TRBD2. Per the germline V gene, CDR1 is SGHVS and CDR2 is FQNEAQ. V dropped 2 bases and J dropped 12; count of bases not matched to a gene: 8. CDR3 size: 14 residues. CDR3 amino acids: CASSLTSGRPHRYF. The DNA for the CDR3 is TGTGCCAGCAGCTTAACTAGCGGGAGGCCCCACCGGTACTTC.

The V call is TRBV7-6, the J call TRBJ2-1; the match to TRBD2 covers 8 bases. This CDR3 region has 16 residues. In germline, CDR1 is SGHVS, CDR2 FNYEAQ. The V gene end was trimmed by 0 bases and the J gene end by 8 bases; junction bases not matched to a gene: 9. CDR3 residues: CASSLAIIAGLDEQFF. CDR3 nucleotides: TGTGCCAGCAGCTTAGCCATAATAGCGGGATTGGATGAGCAGTTCTTC.

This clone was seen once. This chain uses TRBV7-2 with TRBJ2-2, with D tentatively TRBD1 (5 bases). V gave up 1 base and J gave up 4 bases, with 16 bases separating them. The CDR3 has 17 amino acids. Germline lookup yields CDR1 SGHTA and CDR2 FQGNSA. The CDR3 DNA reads TGTGCCAGCAGCTTAGTGTCTGGCAGGGTGGCCACCGGGGAGCTGTTTTTT. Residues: CASSLVSGRVATGELFF.

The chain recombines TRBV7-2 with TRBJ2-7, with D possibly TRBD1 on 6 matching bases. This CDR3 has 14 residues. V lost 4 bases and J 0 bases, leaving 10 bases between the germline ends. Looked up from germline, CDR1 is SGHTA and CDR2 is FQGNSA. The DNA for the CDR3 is TGTGCCAGCAGCTCAGACAGGAGCTCCTACGAGCAGTACTTC. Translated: CASSSDRSSYEQYF.

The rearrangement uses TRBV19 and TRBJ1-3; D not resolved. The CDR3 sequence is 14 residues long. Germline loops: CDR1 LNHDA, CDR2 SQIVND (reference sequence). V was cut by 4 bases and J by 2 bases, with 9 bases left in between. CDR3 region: CASSKLPPGNTIYF. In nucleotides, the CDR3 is TGTGCCAGTAGTAAACTGCCCCCTGGAAACACCATATATTTT.

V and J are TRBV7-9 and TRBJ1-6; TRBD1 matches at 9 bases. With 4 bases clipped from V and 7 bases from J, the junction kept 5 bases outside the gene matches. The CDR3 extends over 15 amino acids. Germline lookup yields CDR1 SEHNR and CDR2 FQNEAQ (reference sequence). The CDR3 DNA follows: TGTGCCAGCAGCTCGTGGGACAGGGAAAATTCACCCCTCCACTTT. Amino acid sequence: CASSSWDRENSPLHF.

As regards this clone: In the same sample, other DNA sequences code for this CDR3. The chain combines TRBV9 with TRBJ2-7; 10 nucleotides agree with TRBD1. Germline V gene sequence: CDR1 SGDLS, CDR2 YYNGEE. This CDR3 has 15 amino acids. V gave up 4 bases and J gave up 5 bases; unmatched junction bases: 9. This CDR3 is CASSPQGTGVDEQYF. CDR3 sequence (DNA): TGTGCCAGCAGCCCTCAAGGGACAGGGGTCGACGAGCAGTACTTC.

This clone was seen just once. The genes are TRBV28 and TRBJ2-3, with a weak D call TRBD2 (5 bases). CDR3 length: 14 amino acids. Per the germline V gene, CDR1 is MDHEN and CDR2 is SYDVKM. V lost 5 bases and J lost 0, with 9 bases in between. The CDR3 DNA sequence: TGTGCCAGCAGTCCCCGGGGTAGCACAGATACGCAGTATTTT. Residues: CASSPRGSTDTQYF.

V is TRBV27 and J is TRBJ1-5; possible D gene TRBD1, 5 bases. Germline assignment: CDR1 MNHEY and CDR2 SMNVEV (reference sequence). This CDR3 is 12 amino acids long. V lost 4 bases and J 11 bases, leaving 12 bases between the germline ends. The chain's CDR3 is CASSSPSGAQHF. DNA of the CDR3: TGTGCCAGCAGTTCCCCCTCGGGGGCCCAGCATTTT.

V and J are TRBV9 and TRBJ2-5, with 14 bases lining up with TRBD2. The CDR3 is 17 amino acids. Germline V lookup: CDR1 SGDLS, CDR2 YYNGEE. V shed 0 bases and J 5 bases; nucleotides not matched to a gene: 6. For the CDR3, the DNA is TGTGCCAGCAGCGTAGCCGGGACTAGCGGGAGAAGGGAGACCCAGTACTTC. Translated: CASSVAGTSGRRETQYF. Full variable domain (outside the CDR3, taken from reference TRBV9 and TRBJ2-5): DSGVTQTPKHLITATGQRVTLRCSPRSGDLSVYWYQQSLDQGLQFLIQYYNGEERAKGNILERFSAQQFPDLHSELNLSSLELGDSALYFCASSVAGTSGRRETQYFGPGTRLLVL.